This T cell receptor (beta chain) is from a study of T cells in Graves' hyperthyroidism and ophthalmopathy. The V gene's germline CDR1 is SNHLY and CDR2 FYNNEI. V was pared by 5 bases and J by 5 bases, with 4 bases of the junction left unmatched. CDR3 length: 14 residues. Study-wide results and caveats: In blood, most of the thyroid clonotypes expanded above 0.001 were also present.

As concerns this clonotype: Its cognate antigen is unknown. The missing conserved phenylalanine or tryptophan at the end of this CDR3 makes a read error likely.

Not enrolled were patients with uncontrolled infection, other autoimmune disease, pregnancy or lactation. Regions amplified from RNA transcripts were the TCR beta CDR3 regions. HTBI primers drove first-round RT-PCR of the TCR CDR3. TCRdb re-called the multiplex PCR reads through MiXCR, storing one row per CDR3 protein. The data contain roughly 570,000 distinct CDR3 sequences, about 15% of them seen just once; the ten biggest clones take up less than 9.5%. The source material was blood. This chain uses TRBV2 with TRBJ2-5, with 11 bases aligning to TRBD2. The TCR originated in a woman younger than 45 with Graves' hyperthyroidism. The CDR3 DNA reads TGTGCCAGCAGTCCGGGACTAGCGGTGGAGACCCAGTACCTC. Translation gives CASSPGLAVETQYL.